Presented here are 8 T cell receptor beta chains from one specimen sequenced in a study of T cells in Graves' hyperthyroidism and ophthalmopathy. RNA transcripts served as the template for amplifying TCR beta CDR3 regions. The HTBI set primed first-round TCR CDR3 RT-PCR. TCRdb re-called the multiplex PCR reads with MiXCR, one entry per CDR3 protein. Of under 400,000 distinct CDR3 sequences in the sample, roughly 13% are singletons; the top ten hold about 11%. Sequenced: blood. These receptors were obtained from a woman in her sixties with Graves' hyperthyroidism.

This clonotype was found a few times. The chain employs TRBV7-9 and TRBJ2-7; 9 positions agree with TRBD1. Germline trimming cut 2 bases from V and 6 bases from J; bases unmatched to any gene: 11. The CDR3 has 16 amino acids. The V gene's germline CDR1 is SEHNR and CDR2 FQNEAQ (reference sequence). CDR3 residues: CASSLSVRDRVPEQYF. In DNA form, the CDR3 reads TGTGCCAGCAGCTTATCAGTCCGGGACAGGGTCCCCGAGCAGTACTTC.

This clonotype was recorded a few times. This chain links TRBV9 with TRBJ2-4, with D possibly matching TRBD1 (5 bases). This CDR3 spans 15 amino acids. V lost 4 bases, J lost 0 bases, and 11 bases lay in between. CDR1 and CDR2 from the germline V gene are SGDLS and YYNGEE. The CDR3 coding sequence is TGTGCCAGCAGCCCTGAAGGGGAAGCCAAAAACATTCAGTACTTC. It is translated as CASSPEGEAKNIQYF.

This clonotype was observed many times. The chain links TRBV10-3 to TRBJ2-7, with 12 bases lining up with TRBD2. The V segment lost 6 bases and the J segment 5 bases; nucleotides outside the gene matches: 8. This CDR3 has 15 amino acids. CDR1 and CDR2 (germline): ENHRY, SYGVKD. The CDR3 region is CAIRSTSGSSNEQYF. The CDR3 coding sequence is TGTGCCATCAGATCGACTAGCGGGAGTTCCAACGAGCAGTACTTC.

This clonotype was seen repeatedly, ten times or more. This sequence joins TRBV7-9 and TRBJ2-5; the match to TRBD2 covers 11 bases. The V gene's germline CDR1 is SEHNR and CDR2 FQNEAQ (reference sequence). The junction had 3 bases not matched to a gene; V was cut back by 5 bases and J by 4 bases. The CDR3 contains 14 residues. The CDR3 sequence: CASSLLAGVETQYF. The CDR3, as DNA: TGTGCCAGCAGCCTACTAGCGGGAGTAGAGACCCAGTACTTC.

This clonotype was detected a few times. V usage is TRBV28 and J usage is TRBJ1-6, with 10 bases that match TRBD1. V dropped 4 bases and J dropped 7; count of bases not matched to a gene: 13. The CDR3 is 18 amino acids. CDR1 is MDHEN, CDR2 SYDVKM, per germline. In DNA form, the CDR3 reads TGTGCCAGCAGTTCCTACCTCGGGACAGGGGTAGGCAATTCACCCCTCCACTTT. It codes for CASSSYLGTGVGNSPLHF.

This clonotype appeared a few times. The chain uses TRBV11-2 and TRBJ2-7; 13 bases line up with TRBD2. V was clipped by 3 bases and J by 7 bases; unmatched bases: 15. CDR3 length: 18 amino acids. The V gene's germline CDR1 is SGHAT and CDR2 FQNNGV. The CDR3 protein is CASSFSRELAGGPSEQYF. CDR3 nucleotides: TGTGCCAGCAGCTTCTCCCGGGAACTAGCGGGAGGGCCCTCGGAGCAGTACTTC.

This chain connects TRBV9 to TRBJ2-1; 8 bases are a match to TRBD2. V lost 4 bases to trimming and J lost 2 bases; unmatched junction nucleotides: 8. Germline values: CDR1 SGDLS, CDR2 YYNGEE. The CDR3 length is 16 residues. This chain's CDR3 is CASSSLAGAPYNEQFF. Here the CDR3 DNA reads TGTGCCAGCAGCTCCCTAGCGGGTGCCCCCTACAATGAGCAGTTCTTC. The full variable domain, its missing parts supplied by reference TRBV9 and TRBJ2-1, is DSGVTQTPKHLITATGQRVTLRCSPRSGDLSVYWYQQSLDQGLQFLIQYYNGEERAKGNILERFSAQQFPDLHSELNLSSLELGDSALYFCASSSLAGAPYNEQFFGPGTRLTVL.

This clonotype has just one count. This sequence joins TRBV9 and TRBJ1-3, with D unresolved. There are 17 residues in the CDR3. V was pared by 3 bases and J by 0 bases, with 16 bases between. CDR1 SGDLS and CDR2 YYNGEE come from the germline V gene. Here the CDR3 reads CASSASDRGSSGNTIYF. The CDR3 region has the DNA TGTGCCAGCAGCGCATCAGATCGGGGAAGCTCTGGAAACACCATATATTTT.